This T cell receptor beta chain came from a study of shared clonotypes between healthy human individuals. Overall study results and limits: Estimated richness was generally greater in naive than memory subsets. Rarefaction indicated that sorted-subset sequencing remained incomplete although depth was large.

Of note for this clone: Its antigen is undetermined.

This CDR3 is 16 amino acids long. The germline gives CDR1 SGDLS, CDR2 YYNGEE. V lost 4 bases and J lost 0; bases outside the gene matches: 6. TCRdb's copy holds only in-frame clones and misses some; the assay was immunoSEQ multiplex PCR. The sample holds a few million clones, just over 90% seen once. It was into CD45RA+ naive and CD45RA-negative memory subsets that the CD4+ cells were split. This sequence joins TRBV9 and TRBJ1-2; 10 bases fit TRBD1. Material for sequencing was naive CD4+ T cells sorted from blood. The sample's subset: CD45RA+ positively selected. The source is a man between 18 and 29 years old in good health. CDR3 in DNA: TGTGCCAGCAGCTCTCGGACAGGGGGGACTAACTATGGCTACACCTTC. Encoded protein: CASSSRTGGTNYGYTF.